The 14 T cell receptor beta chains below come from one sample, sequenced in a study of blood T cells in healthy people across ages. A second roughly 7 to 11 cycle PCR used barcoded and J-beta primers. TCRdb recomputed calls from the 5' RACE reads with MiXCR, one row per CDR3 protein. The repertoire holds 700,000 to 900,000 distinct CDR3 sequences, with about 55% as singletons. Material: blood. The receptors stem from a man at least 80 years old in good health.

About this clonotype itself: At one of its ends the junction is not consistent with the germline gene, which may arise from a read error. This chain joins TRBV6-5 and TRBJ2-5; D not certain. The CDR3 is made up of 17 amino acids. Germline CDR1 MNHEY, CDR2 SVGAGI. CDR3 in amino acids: CASSYFISAFSRETRYF. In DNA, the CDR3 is TGTGCCAGCAGTTACTTCATTTCGGCCTTCAGTAGAGAGACCCGGTACTTC.

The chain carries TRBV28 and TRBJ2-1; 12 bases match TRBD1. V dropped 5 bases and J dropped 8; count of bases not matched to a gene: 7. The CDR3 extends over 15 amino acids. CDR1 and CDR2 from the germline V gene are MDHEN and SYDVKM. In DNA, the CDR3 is TGTGCCAGCAGTCCCAGGGGGACAGGGGGCGATGAGCAGTTCTTC. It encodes CASSPRGTGGDEQFF.

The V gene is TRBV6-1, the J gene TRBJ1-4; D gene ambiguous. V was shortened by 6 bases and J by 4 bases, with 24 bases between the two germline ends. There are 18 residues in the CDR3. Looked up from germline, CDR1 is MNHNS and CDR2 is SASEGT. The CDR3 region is CASSLAGPLSGLNEKLFF. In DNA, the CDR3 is TGTGCCAGCAGCCTAGCTGGCCCCCTCAGCGGACTTAATGAAAAACTGTTTTTT.

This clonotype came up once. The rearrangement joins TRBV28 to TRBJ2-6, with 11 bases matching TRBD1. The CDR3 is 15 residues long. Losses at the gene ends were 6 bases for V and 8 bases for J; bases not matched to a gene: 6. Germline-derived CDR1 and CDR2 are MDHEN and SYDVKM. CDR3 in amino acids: CASSPDRGLTNVLTF. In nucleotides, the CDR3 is TGTGCCAGCAGCCCGGACAGGGGGCTAACCAACGTCCTGACTTTC.

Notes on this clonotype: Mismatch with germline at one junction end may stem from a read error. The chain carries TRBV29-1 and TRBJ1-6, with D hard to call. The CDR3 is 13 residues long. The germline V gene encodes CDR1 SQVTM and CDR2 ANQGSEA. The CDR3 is CSAQVFTDSLLHF. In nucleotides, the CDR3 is TGCAGCGCCCAGGTTTTCACGGATTCACTCCTCCACTTT.

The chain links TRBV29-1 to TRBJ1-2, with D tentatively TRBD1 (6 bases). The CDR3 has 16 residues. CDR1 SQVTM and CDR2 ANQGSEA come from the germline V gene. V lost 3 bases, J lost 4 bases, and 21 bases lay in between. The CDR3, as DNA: TGCAGCGTTGATTCCCGGGACACTCTCTGTGGCTATGGCTACACCTTC. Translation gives CSVDSRDTLCGYGYTF.

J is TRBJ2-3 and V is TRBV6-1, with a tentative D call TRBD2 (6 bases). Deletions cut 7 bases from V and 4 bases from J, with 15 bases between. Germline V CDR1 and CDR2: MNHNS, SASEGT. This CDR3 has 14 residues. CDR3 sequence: CASIRDWGADTQYF. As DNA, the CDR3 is TGTGCCAGCATTAGGGACTGGGGAGCAGATACGCAGTATTTT.

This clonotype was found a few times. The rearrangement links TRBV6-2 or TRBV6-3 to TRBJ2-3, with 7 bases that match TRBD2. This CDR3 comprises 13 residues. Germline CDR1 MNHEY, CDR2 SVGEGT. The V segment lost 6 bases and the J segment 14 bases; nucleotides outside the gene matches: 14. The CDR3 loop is CASRTDGLVYAYF. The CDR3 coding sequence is TGTGCCAGCAGAACCGATGGACTAGTCTACGCGTATTTT.

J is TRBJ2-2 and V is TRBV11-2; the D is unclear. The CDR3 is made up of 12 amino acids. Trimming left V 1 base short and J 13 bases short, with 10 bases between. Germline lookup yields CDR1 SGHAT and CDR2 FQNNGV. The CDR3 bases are TGTGCCAGCAGCTTAGGTCCATGGGGGCTGTTTTTT. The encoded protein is CASSLGPWGLFF.

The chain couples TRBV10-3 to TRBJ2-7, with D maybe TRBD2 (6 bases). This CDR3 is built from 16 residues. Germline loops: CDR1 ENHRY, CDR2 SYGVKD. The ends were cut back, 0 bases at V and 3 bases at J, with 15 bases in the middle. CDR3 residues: CAISESPQRLVYEQYF. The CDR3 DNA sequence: TGTGCCATCAGTGAGTCCCCACAAAGACTAGTCTACGAGCAGTACTTC.

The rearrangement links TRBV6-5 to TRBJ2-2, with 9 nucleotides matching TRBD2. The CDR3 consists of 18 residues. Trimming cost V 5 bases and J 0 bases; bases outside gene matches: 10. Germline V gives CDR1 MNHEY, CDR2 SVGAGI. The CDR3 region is CASSTSVAGAANTGELFF. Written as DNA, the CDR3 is TGTGCCAGCAGTACTAGCGTAGCGGGAGCTGCGAACACCGGGGAGCTGTTTTTT.

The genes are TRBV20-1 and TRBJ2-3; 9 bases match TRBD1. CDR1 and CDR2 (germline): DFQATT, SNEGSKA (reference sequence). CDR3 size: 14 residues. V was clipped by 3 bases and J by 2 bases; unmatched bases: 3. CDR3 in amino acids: CSASTGGPTDTQYF. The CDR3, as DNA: TGCAGTGCTAGTACAGGGGGCCCCACAGATACGCAGTATTTT.

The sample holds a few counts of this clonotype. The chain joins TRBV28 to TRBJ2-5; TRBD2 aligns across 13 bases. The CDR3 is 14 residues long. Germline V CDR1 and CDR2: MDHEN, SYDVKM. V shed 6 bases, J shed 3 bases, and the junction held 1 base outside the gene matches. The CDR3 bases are TGTGCCAGCAGAGGACTAGCGGGAGAAGAGACCCAGTACTTC. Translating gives CASRGLAGEETQYF.

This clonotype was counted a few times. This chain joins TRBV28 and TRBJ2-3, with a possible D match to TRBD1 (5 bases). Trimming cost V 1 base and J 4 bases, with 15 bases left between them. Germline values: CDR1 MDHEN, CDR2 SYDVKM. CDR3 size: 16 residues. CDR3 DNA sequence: TGTGCCAGCAGTTTATCCCCGGCCAGGGCCCCAGATACGCAGTATTTT. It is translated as CASSLSPARAPDTQYF.